The 17 T cell receptor beta chains below were found in one sample sequenced in a study of spatial heterogeneity in lung cancer. Each CDR3 protein is one row after TCRdb ran MiXCR on the 5' RACE reads. The sample has thousands of distinct CDR3 sequences, approximately 27% seen once. Antigens of these TCRs are unknown. Time point here: sample taken at primary tumor resection. Study conclusions and caveats: Tumor mutation count correlated with how many alpha and beta TCRs expanded intratumorally.

This material consisted of lung tumor tissue, taken at surgery. The receptors derive from a male donor with early-stage non-small cell lung cancer.

This clonotype was counted many times. This chain links TRBV24-1 with TRBJ2-1, with 10 bases lining up with TRBD2. Germline CDR1 is KGHDR and CDR2 is SFDVKD. This CDR3 region has 14 residues. The ends lost 6 bases at V and 6 bases at J; junction bases unmatched: 4. The CDR3 sequence: CATSSSGRANEQFF. Here the CDR3 DNA reads TGTGCCACCAGTTCGAGCGGGAGGGCCAATGAGCAGTTCTTC.

This clonotype was seen a handful of times. This rearrangement joins TRBV3-1 to TRBJ2-1; D uncertain. The CDR3 extends over 15 amino acids. In germline, CDR1 is LGHDT, CDR2 YNNKEL (reference sequence). V lost 4 bases, J lost 8 bases, and 18 bases lay in between. CDR3 DNA sequence: TGTGCCAGCAGCCTACCCGGGCAGGCGGTCGATGAGCAGTTCTTC. This translates into CASSLPGQAVDEQFF.

V usage is TRBV2 and J usage is TRBJ2-4, with a possible D match to TRBD2 (6 bases). Germline CDR1 reads SNHLY; CDR2 reads FYNNEI. CDR3 length: 16 residues. With 7 bases removed from V and 2 bases from J, the gap between germline ends came to 18 bases. Here the CDR3 DNA reads TGTGCCAGCATGATGGGGGGAGGCTCGTCCAAAAACATTCAGTACTTC. Amino acids: CASMMGGGSSKNIQYF.

V and J are TRBV12-3 or TRBV12-4 and TRBJ2-1, with 10 bases lining up with TRBD2. V dropped 6 bases and J dropped 15; count of bases not matched to a gene: 11. This CDR3 has 13 amino acids. Written as DNA, the CDR3 is TGTGCCAGCAGAAATAGTTTAGCGGGAGGAATGTTCTTC. This codes for CASRNSLAGGMFF.

Judged by abundance, this clonotype is medium-sized. This chain joins TRBV28 and TRBJ2-1; 7 nucleotides agree with TRBD1. The junction had 1 base not matched to a gene; V was cut back by 8 bases and J by 6 bases. CDR3 size: 11 residues. Germline V gene data show CDR1 as MDHEN and CDR2 as SYDVKM. The CDR3 DNA follows: TGTGCCAGCGGACAGGTCAATGAGCAGTTCTTC. This sequence encodes CASGQVNEQFF.

This clonotype rates as medium-sized (0.01 to 0.1%). The genes are TRBV5-4 and TRBJ2-1, with D hard to call. The CDR3 sequence is 12 residues long. V was cut by 0 bases and J by 6 bases, with 4 bases left in between. The germline CDR1 and CDR2 sequences are SGHNT and YYREEE (reference sequence). The CDR3 DNA is TGTGCCAGCAGCTTGGGGGTCAATGAGCAGTTCTTC. Protein product: CASSLGVNEQFF.

The chain carries TRBV6-5 and TRBJ2-1, with 9 bases aligning to TRBD2. CDR1 is MNHEY and CDR2 is SVGAGI in the germline V gene. The CDR3 loop spans 16 amino acids. The ends lost 0 bases at V and 4 bases at J; junction bases unmatched: 4. In DNA, the CDR3 is TGTGCCAGCAGTTACTCGGCTAGCGGGACATACAATGAGCAGTTCTTC. This sequence encodes CASSYSASGTYNEQFF.

By share, this clonotype counts as medium-sized. The rearrangement links TRBV7-9 to TRBJ2-7; D is uncertain. This CDR3 is built from 13 residues. Germline CDR1 SEHNR, CDR2 FQNEAQ (reference sequence). Trimming took 4 bases from V and 3 from J, leaving 10 bases between them. CDR3: CASSSPTNYEQYF. The CDR3 nucleotides are TGTGCCAGCAGCTCTCCCACGAACTACGAGCAGTACTTC.

V and J are TRBV6-2 or TRBV6-3 and TRBJ1-1, with a weak D call TRBD1 (5 bases). With 5 bases removed from V and 0 bases from J, the gap between germline ends came to 13 bases. Germline-derived CDR1 and CDR2 are MNHEY and SVGEGT. The CDR3 is 15 amino acids. In nucleotides, the CDR3 is TGTGCCAGCAGTGCGCAGGGAAAATTGAACACTGAAGCTTTCTTT. Translating gives CASSAQGKLNTEAFF.

This clonotype appeared once. The V and J genes are TRBV12-1 and TRBJ2-7; the D segment call TRBD1 is taken from the table without a DNA check. TRBV12-1 is a pseudogene locus. This CDR3 has 14 amino acids. The CDR3 loop is CASSPEGVESEQYF. In DNA, the CDR3 is TGTGCCAGCAGCCCCGAAGGGGTGGAAAGCGAGCAGTACTTC.

By share, this clonotype ranks as medium-sized. The chain uses TRBV7-8 and TRBJ2-5; maybe TRBD1 (5 bases). The V gene's germline CDR1 is SGHVS and CDR2 FQNEAQ. Trimming pared 1 base from V and 1 base from J, leaving 13 bases between. The CDR3 is 16 residues long. The CDR3 loop is CASSLEVQGSQETQYF. DNA for the CDR3: TGTGCCAGCAGCTTAGAGGTCCAGGGAAGCCAAGAGACCCAGTACTTC.

The rearrangement uses TRBV3-1 and TRBJ2-7, with D uncertain. The CDR3 covers 13 residues. Germline V gives CDR1 LGHDT, CDR2 YNNKEL (reference sequence). With 4 bases removed from V and 3 bases from J, the gap between germline ends came to 10 bases. Written as DNA, the CDR3 is TGTGCCAGCAGCCCGATAGCCAACTACGAGCAGTACTTC. Residues: CASSPIANYEQYF.

The chain couples TRBV11-2 to TRBJ2-1, with 7 bases lining up with TRBD2. The CDR3 is 17 amino acids. Germline CDR1 reads SGHAT; CDR2 reads FQNNGV. The V and J ends lost 5 bases and 0 bases, in that order; junction bases with no gene match: 10. CDR3 sequence reads: CASSPRASGSSYNEQFF. The CDR3 coding sequence is TGTGCCAGCAGCCCTCGTGCTAGCGGCAGCTCCTACAATGAGCAGTTCTTC.

By sample fraction, this clonotype is medium-sized. The J gene is TRBJ2-7, the V gene TRBV7-9; tentative D call: TRBD2 (6 bases). There are 13 residues in the CDR3. Between the trimmed V and J ends, which lost 4 bases and 6 bases, there was a span of 13 bases. Germline V gene sequence: CDR1 SEHNR, CDR2 FQNEAQ (reference sequence). The CDR3 region is CASSWETSSEQYF. In DNA form, the CDR3 reads TGTGCCAGCAGCTGGGAGACTAGTAGCGAGCAGTACTTC.

The chain links TRBV27 to TRBJ1-1; D is perhaps TRBD1 (6 bases). Germline loops: CDR1 MNHEY, CDR2 SMNVEV (reference sequence). CDR3 length: 14 amino acids. V lost 6 bases, J lost 5 bases, and 16 bases lay in between. The CDR3 DNA sequence: TGTGCCAGCAGCAAGGCAACAGGGAAGACTGAAGCTTTCTTT. The encoded protein is CASSKATGKTEAFF.

This clonotype is medium-sized (0.01 to 0.1%) in the sample. For the CDR3, the DNA is TGTGCCAGCACCCTGGTAGGGGAGGATGAGCAGTTCTTC. This gives the protein CASTLVGEDEQFF. The chain has TRBV12-3 or TRBV12-4 and TRBJ2-1; a weak D match, TRBD2 (6 bases). Trimming removed 7 bases from V and 8 bases from J, with 15 bases in between. This CDR3 is 13 amino acids long.

The genes are TRBV11-3 and TRBJ2-3; TRBD2 matches 9 bases. CDR3 size: 17 residues. After removal of 2 bases from V and 2 bases from J, the junction contained 8 bases not matched to a gene. Germline-derived CDR1 and CDR2 are SGHNT and YENEEA. The CDR3 nucleotides are TGTGCCAGCAGCTTATGGAGCGGGAGGATCAACACAGATACGCAGTATTTT. It yields the protein CASSLWSGRINTDTQYF.